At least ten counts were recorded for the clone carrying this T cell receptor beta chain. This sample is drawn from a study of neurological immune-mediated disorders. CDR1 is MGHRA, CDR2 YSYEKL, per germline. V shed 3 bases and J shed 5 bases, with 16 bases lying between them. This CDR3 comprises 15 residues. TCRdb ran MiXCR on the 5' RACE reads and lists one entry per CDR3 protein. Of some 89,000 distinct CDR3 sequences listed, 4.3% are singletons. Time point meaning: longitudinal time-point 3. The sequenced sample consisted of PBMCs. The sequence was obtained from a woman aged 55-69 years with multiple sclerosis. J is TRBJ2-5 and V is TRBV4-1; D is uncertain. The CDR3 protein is CASSQAVGMGETQYF. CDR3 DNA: TGCGCCAGCAGCCAGGCGGTCGGAATGGGTGAGACCCAGTACTTC.